This T cell receptor (beta chain) was obtained from a study of cytomegalovirus exposure and HLA in healthy donors. The study ran its PCR with 60 Vbeta and 13 Jbeta primers. Here immunoSEQ multiplex PCR was the method, and the copy in TCRdb shows in-frame clones only, minus some. The table includes 200,000 to 250,000 clones, approximately 88% detected once. The germline gives CDR1 PRHDT, CDR2 FYEKMQ (reference sequence). The CDR3 runs to 14 residues. Losses at the gene ends were 5 bases for V and 4 bases for J; bases not matched to a gene: 6. The study's findings and limits: In a later analysis, 16,951 TCR beta sequences were associated with HLA alleles at 0.05 false discovery rate.

Remarks on this clone: The antigen is undetermined.

The clonotype comes from a boy between 2 and 10 years old in good health and CMV-seronegative. The sequenced material came from PBMCs. This rearrangement joins TRBV13 to TRBJ2-7, with 9 bases identical to TRBD1. The CDR3 DNA reads as TGTGCCAGCAGCAAGAGACAGGGGGAGTACGAGCAGTACTTC. Amino acids: CASSKRQGEYEQYF.